The next 17 T cell receptor beta chains were all read from a single sample in a study of blood T cell repertoires in COVID-19. TCRdb keeps only in-frame clones here, not all; method: immunoSEQ multiplex PCR. The sample carries under 95,000 clones, more than 75% recorded once. Sample: peripheral blood. These TCRs come from a man aged 35 to 55 with acute or convalescent COVID-19.

This clone has a single count. The V gene is TRBV11-2, the J gene TRBJ2-7; 10 bases agree with TRBD1. Germline V lookup: CDR1 SGHAT, CDR2 FQNNGV. The junction had 9 bases not matched to a gene; V was cut back by 5 bases and J by 11 bases. This CDR3 comprises 13 residues. The CDR3 DNA is TGTGCCAGCAGCGATATCGGACAGGGGGGCGAGTACTTC. Amino acids: CASSDIGQGGEYF.

The chain has TRBV19 and TRBJ1-1, with TRBD1 as a possible D gene (6 bases). The CDR3 runs 14 residues. Germline V gene sequence: CDR1 LNHDA, CDR2 SQIVND (reference sequence). The V and J ends lost 5 bases and 6 bases respectively, with 16 bases between them. The CDR3 loop reads CASSLIQGIAEAFF. The CDR3 bases are TGTGCCAGTAGTTTGATACAGGGTATCGCTGAAGCTTTCTTT.

V and J are TRBV6-6 and TRBJ2-1, with a possible D match to TRBD1 (6 bases). The CDR3 loop spans 13 amino acids. Trimming shortened V by 6 bases and J by 13 bases, and 19 bases separated the two germline ends. From germline, CDR1 is MNHNY and CDR2 SVGAGI (reference sequence). The CDR3 coding sequence is TGTGCCAGCAGCCTACCAGGGGCACTCCAACAGTTCTTC. Translation gives CASSLPGALQQFF.

The CDR3 sequence is CSVEARVGETQYF. The CDR3 nucleotides are TGCAGCGTTGAAGCCAGGGTGGGGGAGACCCAGTACTTC. The chain uses TRBV29-1 and TRBJ2-5; tentative D call: TRBD1 (5 bases). In germline, CDR1 is SQVTM, CDR2 ANQGSEA. CDR3 size: 13 residues. V lost 1 base and J lost 5, with 11 bases in between.

This clone was seen a single time. V and J are TRBV19 and TRBJ1-4, with D perhaps TRBD1 (5 bases). The CDR3 has 14 residues. V dropped 3 bases and J dropped 7 bases, with 12 bases sitting between them. In germline, CDR1 is LNHDA, CDR2 SQIVND (reference sequence). Here the CDR3 DNA reads TGTGCCAGTAGTATCAGGGTCGGGGGTGAAAAACTGTTTTTT. As protein: CASSIRVGGEKLFF.

This clone was seen a handful of times. V and J are TRBV5-1 and TRBJ1-2; tentative D call: TRBD1 (6 bases). V was pared by 5 bases and J by 5 bases, with 13 bases between. CDR3 size: 13 residues. Germline CDR1 and CDR2: SGHRS and YFSETQ. CDR3 DNA sequence: TGCGCCAGCAGGACCCCAGGGGCGTATGGCTACACCTTC. It specifies CASRTPGAYGYTF.

This rearrangement joins TRBV7-9 to TRBJ1-4; 9 bases are a match to TRBD1. Germline V gene lookup returns CDR1 SEHNR and CDR2 FQNEAQ (reference sequence). The CDR3 has 15 amino acids. With 5 bases clipped from V and 2 bases from J, the junction kept 3 bases outside the gene matches. CDR3: CASSIGQGTNEKLFF. The CDR3 DNA reads TGTGCCAGCAGCATAGGACAGGGGACTAATGAAAAACTGTTTTTT.

This chain joins TRBV7-2 and TRBJ1-1; 7 bases map to TRBD1. Germline V gene data show CDR1 as SGHTA and CDR2 as FQGNSA. V gave up 3 bases and J gave up 10 bases; unmatched junction bases: 8. The CDR3 has 13 amino acids. The CDR3 spells CASSFATGIGAFF. The CDR3, as DNA: TGTGCCAGCAGCTTCGCGACAGGGATTGGAGCTTTCTTT.

This clone was observed a single time. The chain employs TRBV5-4 and TRBJ2-3; 8 bases are shared with TRBD1. The V and J ends lost 0 bases and 1 base, in that order; junction bases with no gene match: 7. Germline values: CDR1 SGHNT, CDR2 YYREEE (reference sequence). The CDR3 is 17 amino acids. The CDR3 region has the DNA TGTGCCAGCAGCTTGGCCGACAGGGGAACCCGCACAGATACGCAGTATTTT. Residues: CASSLADRGTRTDTQYF.

In its sample, this clone was seen once. The J gene is TRBJ1-2, the V gene TRBV5-1; possible D gene TRBD1, 6 bases. Germline-derived CDR1 and CDR2 are SGHRS and YFSETQ. V gave up 4 bases and J gave up 2 bases, with 12 bases separating them. The CDR3 covers 14 residues. The DNA of the CDR3 is TGCGCCAGCAGCATCGGGACATCGAACTATGGCTACACCTTC. Translating it yields CASSIGTSNYGYTF.

This chain uses TRBV5-6 with TRBJ1-2; 9 bases agree with TRBD1. V dropped 2 bases and J dropped 6; count of bases not matched to a gene: 5. CDR1 and CDR2 (germline): SGHDT, YYEEEE. CDR3 length: 14 residues. CDR3 sequence reads: CASSLGQGNDGYTF. Here the CDR3 DNA reads TGTGCCAGCAGCTTAGGACAGGGGAACGATGGCTACACCTTC.

The CDR3 spells CASSYIPQGRYGYTF. CDR3 nucleotides: TGTGCCAGCAGTTACATCCCGCAGGGCCGGTATGGCTACACCTTC. The chain joins TRBV6-2 or TRBV6-3 to TRBJ1-2; a weak D match, TRBD1 (5 bases). V dropped 2 bases and J dropped 5 bases, with 15 bases sitting between them. The CDR3 is made up of 15 amino acids. Germline CDR1 is MNHEY and CDR2 is SVGEGT.

The V gene is TRBV5-8, the J gene TRBJ2-3, with 13 bases aligning to TRBD2. This CDR3 region has 15 residues. V lost 5 bases and J lost 6; bases outside the gene matches: 6. Germline V CDR1 and CDR2: SGHTS, YDEGEE. The CDR3 region has the DNA TGTGCCAGCAGTCCGGGACTAGCGGGGTCGGATACGCAGTATTTT. This sequence encodes CASSPGLAGSDTQYF.

This chain links TRBV27 with TRBJ1-5; a possible D gene is TRBD1 (5 bases). The V end was cut by 5 bases, the J end by 2 bases, with 10 bases between. Germline CDR1 MNHEY, CDR2 SMNVEV (reference sequence). The CDR3 has 14 residues. The chain's CDR3 is CASSHQGGNQPQHF. CDR3 in DNA: TGTGCCAGCAGTCATCAGGGCGGCAATCAGCCCCAGCATTTT.

The chain's CDR3 is CASGLDGTAEKLFF. CDR3 sequence (DNA): TGTGCTAGTGGTTTGGACGGCACAGCCGAAAAACTGTTTTTT. The chain recombines TRBV12-5 with TRBJ1-4; D is unresolved. This CDR3 spans 14 amino acids. The germline gives CDR1 LGHNT, CDR2 FRNRAP. The ends were cut back, 1 base at V and 8 bases at J, with 11 bases in the middle.

V gene TRBV30 combines with J gene TRBJ1-1; possible D gene TRBD1, 5 bases. Germline-derived CDR1 and CDR2 are GTSNPN and SVGIG (reference sequence). CDR3 size: 15 residues. Trimming stripped 4 bases from V and 5 bases from J, with 20 bases between. The CDR3 region has the DNA TGTGCCTGGACATATCATATGGGGGGTTGGACTGAAGCTTTCTTT. It codes for CAWTYHMGGWTEAFF.

This clone was found a few times. V gene TRBV24-1 combines with J gene TRBJ1-5, with 10 nucleotides matching TRBD1. The germline CDR1 and CDR2 sequences are KGHDR and SFDVKD. V gave up 3 bases and J gave up 0 bases; unmatched junction bases: 13. The CDR3 extends over 20 amino acids. This CDR3 is CATSDHSRKGQGYSNQPQHF. The CDR3 region has the DNA TGTGCCACCAGTGATCATTCCCGGAAGGGACAGGGGTATAGCAATCAGCCCCAGCATTTT.